This T cell receptor (beta chain) was documented in a study of blood T cell repertoires in COVID-19. At the level of the study: Acute and convalescent COVID-19 specimens originated in the United States, Italy and Spain.

Original handling: Researchers report that nucleated cell counts were estimated from reference gene primer amplification. Method: immunoSEQ multiplex PCR; TCRdb's copy keeps in-frame clones and lacks some. The DNA gave D and trimming, while V, J and clone size come from that table. The table includes fewer than 700,000 clones, 70% to 90% detected once. Trimming removed 6 bases at V and 2 bases at J, with 10 bases between. CDR3 length equals 13 residues. In germline, CDR1 is SGHAT, CDR2 FQNNGV. It was during active infection that Seattle patients were enrolled and then longitudinally followed. The source is a woman aged 45-65 years with COVID-19, enrolled during active disease. Sequenced input: peripheral blood. The gene calls are TRBV11-2 and TRBJ2-5; a weak D match, TRBD2 (6 bases). The CDR3 loop reads CASSPREQETQYF. CDR3 DNA sequence: TGTGCCAGCAGTCCCCGGGAGCAAGAGACCCAGTACTTC.